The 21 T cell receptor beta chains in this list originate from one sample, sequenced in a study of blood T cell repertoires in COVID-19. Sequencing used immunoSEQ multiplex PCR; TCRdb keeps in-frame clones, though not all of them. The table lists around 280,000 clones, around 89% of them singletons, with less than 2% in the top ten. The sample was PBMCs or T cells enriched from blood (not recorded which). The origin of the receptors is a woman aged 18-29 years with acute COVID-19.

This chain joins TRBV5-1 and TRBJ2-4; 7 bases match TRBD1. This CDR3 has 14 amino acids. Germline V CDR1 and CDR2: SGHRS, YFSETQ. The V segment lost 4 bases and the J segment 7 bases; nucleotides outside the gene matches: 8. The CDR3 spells CASSGDSLANIQYF. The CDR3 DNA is TGCGCCAGCAGCGGGGACAGCCTAGCCAACATTCAGTACTTC. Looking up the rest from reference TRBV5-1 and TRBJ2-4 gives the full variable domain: KAGVTQTPRYLIKTRGQQVTLSCSPISGHRSVSWYQQTPGQGLQFLFEYFSETQRNKGNFPGRFSGRQFSNSRSEMNVSTLELGDSALYLCASSGDSLANIQYFGAGTRLSVL.

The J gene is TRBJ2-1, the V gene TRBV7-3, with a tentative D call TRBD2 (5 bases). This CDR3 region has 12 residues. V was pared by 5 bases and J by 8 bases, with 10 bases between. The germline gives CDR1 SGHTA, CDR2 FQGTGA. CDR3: CASSPLGDEQFF. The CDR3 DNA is TGTGCCAGCAGCCCCCTGGGAGATGAGCAGTTCTTC.

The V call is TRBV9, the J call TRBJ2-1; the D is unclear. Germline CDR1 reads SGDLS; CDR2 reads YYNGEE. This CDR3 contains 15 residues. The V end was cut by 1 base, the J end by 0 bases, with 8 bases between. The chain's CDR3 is CASSVYVSSYNEQFF. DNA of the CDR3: TGTGCCAGCAGCGTATACGTGAGCTCCTACAATGAGCAGTTCTTC.

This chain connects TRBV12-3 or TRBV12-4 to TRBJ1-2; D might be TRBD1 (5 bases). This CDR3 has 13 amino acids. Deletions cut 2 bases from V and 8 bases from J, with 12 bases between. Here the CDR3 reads CASSLSGLGGYTF. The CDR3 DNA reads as TGTGCCAGCAGTTTATCAGGGTTGGGCGGCTACACCTTC.

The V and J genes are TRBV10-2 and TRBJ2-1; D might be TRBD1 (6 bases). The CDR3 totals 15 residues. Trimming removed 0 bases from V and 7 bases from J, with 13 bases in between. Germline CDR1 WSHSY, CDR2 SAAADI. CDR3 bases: TGCGCCAGCAGTGAGTCAGGGGCAGGGGTGAATGAGCAGTTCTTC. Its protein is CASSESGAGVNEQFF.

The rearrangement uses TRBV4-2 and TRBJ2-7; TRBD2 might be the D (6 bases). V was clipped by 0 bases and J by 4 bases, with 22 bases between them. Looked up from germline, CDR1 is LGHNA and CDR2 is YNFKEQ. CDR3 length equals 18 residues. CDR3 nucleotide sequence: TGTGCCAGCAGCCAAGATCTGGGTACGAGCGGGCTTGGATACGAGCAGTACTTC. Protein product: CASSQDLGTSGLGYEQYF.

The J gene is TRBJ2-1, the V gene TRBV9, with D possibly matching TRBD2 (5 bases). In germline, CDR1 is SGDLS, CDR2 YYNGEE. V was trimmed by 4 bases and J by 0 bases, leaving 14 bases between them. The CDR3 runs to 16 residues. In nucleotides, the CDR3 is TGTGCCAGCAGCACTTCACATGGGAGCTCCTACAATGAGCAGTTCTTC. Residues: CASSTSHGSSYNEQFF.

The CDR3, as DNA: TGTGCCAGCAGCTTAGAATTCCCATTTGAAAAACTGTTTTTT. It is translated as CASSLEFPFEKLFF. The V gene is TRBV7-9, the J gene TRBJ1-4; no reliable D call. The CDR3 has 14 amino acids. Trimming removed 1 base from V and 7 bases from J, with 10 bases in between. Germline assignment: CDR1 SEHNR and CDR2 FQNEAQ (reference sequence).

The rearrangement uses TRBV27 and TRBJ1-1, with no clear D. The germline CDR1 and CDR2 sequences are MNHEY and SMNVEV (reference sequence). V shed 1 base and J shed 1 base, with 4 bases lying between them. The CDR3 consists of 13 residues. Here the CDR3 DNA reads TGTGCCAGCAGTTTATTAAAGAACACTGAAGCTTTCTTT. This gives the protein CASSLLKNTEAFF.

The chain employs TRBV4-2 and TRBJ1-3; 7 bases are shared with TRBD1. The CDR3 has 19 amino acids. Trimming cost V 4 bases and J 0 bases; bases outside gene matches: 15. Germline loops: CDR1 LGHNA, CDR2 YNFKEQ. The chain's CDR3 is CASSRIPGQSKSSGNTIYF. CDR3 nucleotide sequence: TGTGCCAGCAGCCGAATACCGGGACAGTCGAAAAGCTCTGGAAACACCATATATTTT.

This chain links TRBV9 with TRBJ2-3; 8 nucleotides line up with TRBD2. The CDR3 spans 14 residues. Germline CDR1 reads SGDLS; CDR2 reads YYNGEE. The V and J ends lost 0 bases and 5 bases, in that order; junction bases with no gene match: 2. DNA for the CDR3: TGTGCCAGCAGCGTAGGGGGACTAGAAGATACGCAGTATTTT. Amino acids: CASSVGGLEDTQYF. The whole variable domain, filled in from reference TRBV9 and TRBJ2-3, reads DSGVTQTPKHLITATGQRVTLRCSPRSGDLSVYWYQQSLDQGLQFLIQYYNGEERAKGNILERFSAQQFPDLHSELNLSSLELGDSALYFCASSVGGLEDTQYFGPGTRLTVL.

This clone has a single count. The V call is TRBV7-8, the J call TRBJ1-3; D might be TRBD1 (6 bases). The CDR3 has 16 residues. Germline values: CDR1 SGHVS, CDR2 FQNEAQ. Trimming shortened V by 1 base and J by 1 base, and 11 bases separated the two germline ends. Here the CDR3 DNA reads TGTGCCAGCAGCTTAGGTCAGGGGTTTTCTGGAAACACCATATATTTT. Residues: CASSLGQGFSGNTIYF.

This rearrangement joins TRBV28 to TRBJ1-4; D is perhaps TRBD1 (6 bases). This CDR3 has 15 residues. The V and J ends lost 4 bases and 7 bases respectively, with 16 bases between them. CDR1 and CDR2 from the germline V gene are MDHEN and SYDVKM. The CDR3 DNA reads TGTGCCAGCAGTTCCAGGACAGTTTCTGCTGAAAAACTGTTTTTT. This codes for CASSSRTVSAEKLFF.

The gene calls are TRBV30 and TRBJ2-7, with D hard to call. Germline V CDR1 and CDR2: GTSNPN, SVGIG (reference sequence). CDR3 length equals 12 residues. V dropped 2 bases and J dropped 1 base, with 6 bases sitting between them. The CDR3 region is CAWSSWSYEQYF. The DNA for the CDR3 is TGTGCCTGGAGTAGCTGGTCCTACGAGCAGTACTTC. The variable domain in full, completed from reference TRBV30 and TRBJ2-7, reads SQTIHQWPATLVQPVGSPLSLECTVEGTSNPNLYWYRQAAGRGLQLLFYSVGIGQISSEVPQNLSASRPQDRQFILSSKKLLLSDSGFYLCAWSSWSYEQYFGPGTRLTVT.

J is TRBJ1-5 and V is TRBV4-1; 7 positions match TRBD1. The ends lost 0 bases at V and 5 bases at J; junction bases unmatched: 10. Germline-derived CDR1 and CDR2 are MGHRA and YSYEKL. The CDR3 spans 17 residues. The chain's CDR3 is CASSQDLGGVRDQPQHF. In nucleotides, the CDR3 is TGCGCCAGCAGCCAAGATCTAGGGGGCGTTAGGGATCAGCCCCAGCATTTT.

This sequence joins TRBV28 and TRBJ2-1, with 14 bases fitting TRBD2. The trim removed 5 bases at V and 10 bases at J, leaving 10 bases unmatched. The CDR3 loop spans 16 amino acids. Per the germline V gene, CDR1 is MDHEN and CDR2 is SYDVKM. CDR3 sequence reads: CASSLPGLAGVGEQFF. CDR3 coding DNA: TGTGCCAGCAGTCTCCCGGGACTAGCGGGAGTAGGGGAGCAGTTCTTC. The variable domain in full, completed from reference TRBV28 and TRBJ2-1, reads DVKVTQSSRYLVKRTGEKVFLECVQDMDHENMFWYRQDPGLGLRLIYFSYDVKMKEKGDIPEGYSVSREKKERFSLILESASTNQTSMYLCASSLPGLAGVGEQFFGPGTRLTVL.

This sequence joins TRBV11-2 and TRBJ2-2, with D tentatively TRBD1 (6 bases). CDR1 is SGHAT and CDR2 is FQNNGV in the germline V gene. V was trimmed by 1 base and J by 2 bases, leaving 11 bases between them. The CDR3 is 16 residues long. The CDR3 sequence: CASSLAPDRNTGELFF. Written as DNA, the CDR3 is TGTGCCAGCAGCTTAGCCCCGGACAGAAACACCGGGGAGCTGTTTTTT. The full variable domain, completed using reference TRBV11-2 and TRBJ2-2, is EAGVAQSPRYKIIEKRQSVAFWCNPISGHATLYWYQQILGQGPKLLIQFQNNGVVDDSQLPKDRFSAERLKGVDSTLKIQPAKLEDSAVYLCASSLAPDRNTGELFFGEGSRLTVL.

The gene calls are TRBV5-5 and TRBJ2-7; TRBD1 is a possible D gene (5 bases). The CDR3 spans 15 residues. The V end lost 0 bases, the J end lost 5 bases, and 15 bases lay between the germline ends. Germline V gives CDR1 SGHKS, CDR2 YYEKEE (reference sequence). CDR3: CASSLVGREGDEQYF. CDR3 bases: TGTGCCAGCAGCTTGGTTGGCAGGGAAGGTGACGAGCAGTACTTC. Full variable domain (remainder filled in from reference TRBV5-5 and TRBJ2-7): DAGVTQSPTHLIKTRGQQVTLRCSPISGHKSVSWYQQVLGQGPQFIFQYYEKEERGRGNFPDRFSARQFPNYSSELNVNALLLGDSALYLCASSLVGREGDEQYFGPGTRLTVT.

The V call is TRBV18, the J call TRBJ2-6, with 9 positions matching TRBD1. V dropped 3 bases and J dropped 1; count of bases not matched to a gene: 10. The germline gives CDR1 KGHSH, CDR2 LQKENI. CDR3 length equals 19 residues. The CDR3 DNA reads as TGTGCCAGCTCACCTCGTCCGGGACAGGGATTTTCTGGGGCCAACGTCCTGACTTTC. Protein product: CASSPRPGQGFSGANVLTF.

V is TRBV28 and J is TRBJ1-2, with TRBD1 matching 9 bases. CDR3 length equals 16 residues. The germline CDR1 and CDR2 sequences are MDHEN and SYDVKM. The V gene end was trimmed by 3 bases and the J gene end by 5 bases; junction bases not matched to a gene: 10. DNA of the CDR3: TGTGCCAGCAGTTTGTTAGGGGGACAGGGAACATATGGCTACACCTTC. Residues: CASSLLGGQGTYGYTF.

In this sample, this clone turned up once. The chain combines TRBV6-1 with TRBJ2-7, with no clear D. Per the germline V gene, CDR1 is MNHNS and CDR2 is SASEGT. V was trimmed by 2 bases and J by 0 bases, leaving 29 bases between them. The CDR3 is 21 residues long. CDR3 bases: TGTGCCAGCAGTGAAATCCCCCCCCTCGGGTTATGTAGCTGTCCCTCCTACGAGCAGTACTTC. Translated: CASSEIPPLGLCSCPSYEQYF.